Each of the 2 T cell receptor beta chains below was sequenced from the same sample in a study of blood T cell repertoires in COVID-19. TCRdb's table, derived via immunoSEQ multiplex PCR, lists solely in-frame clones and lacks some. The table records about 140,000 clones, approximately 79% of them present only once. Sequencing was done on a sample of PBMCs or T cells enriched from blood (not recorded which). All receptors come from a woman aged 45-65 years who had recovered from COVID-19.

J is TRBJ1-4 and V is TRBV21-1; the D call TRBD1 from the table was never checked on the DNA. TRBV21-1 has pseudogene status. CDR3 length equals 14 residues. The CDR3 DNA follows: TGTGCCAGCAGCTGGTGGACAGTTAATGAAAAACTGTTTTTT. This codes for CASSWWTVNEKLFF.

The chain combines TRBV10-3 with TRBJ1-3; D not resolved. This CDR3 spans 16 amino acids. From germline, CDR1 is ENHRY and CDR2 SYGVKD. Deletions cut 7 bases from V and 2 bases from J, with 18 bases between. In DNA, the CDR3 is TGTGCCATCACTGACCGGCTACAGTATACTGGAAACACCATATATTTT. Its protein product is CAITDRLQYTGNTIYF.